This TCR beta chain was obtained from a study of response to subunit inactivated influenza vaccine. General study findings and limits: Seasonal influenza vaccination, on each occasion, was suggested by the authors to recruit few new T cells.

Details on this clonotype: Its antigen is not known.

TCRdb re-analysed the RT-PCR reads in MiXCR, keeping a single row per CDR3 protein. This table has about 650,000 distinct CDR3 sequences, about 14% appearing once. Germline CDR1 and CDR2: SGHRS and YFSETQ. V dropped 2 bases and J dropped 2 bases, with 10 bases sitting between them. The CDR3 is 15 residues long. This specimen consisted of PBMCs from blood, obtained about 14 days before vaccination. The clonotype originates from a man aged 50 to 59 who received an inactivated influenza vaccine. The chain joins TRBV5-1 to TRBJ1-4, with no clear D. The CDR3 DNA follows: TGCGCCAGCAGCTTAGGTGGGCACACTAATGAAAAACTGTTTTTT. Its translation is CASSLGGHTNEKLFF.